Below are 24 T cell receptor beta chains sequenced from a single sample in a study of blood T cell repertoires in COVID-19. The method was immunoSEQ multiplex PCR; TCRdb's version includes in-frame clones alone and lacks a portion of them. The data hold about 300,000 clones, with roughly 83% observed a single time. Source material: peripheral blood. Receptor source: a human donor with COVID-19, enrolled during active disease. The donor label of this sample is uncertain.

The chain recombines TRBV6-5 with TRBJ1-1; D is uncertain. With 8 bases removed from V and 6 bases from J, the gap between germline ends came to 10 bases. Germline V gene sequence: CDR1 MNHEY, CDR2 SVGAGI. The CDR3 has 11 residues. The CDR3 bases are TGTGCCAGCGGCTTGGAGGCTGAAGCTTTCTTT. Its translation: CASGLEAEAFF.

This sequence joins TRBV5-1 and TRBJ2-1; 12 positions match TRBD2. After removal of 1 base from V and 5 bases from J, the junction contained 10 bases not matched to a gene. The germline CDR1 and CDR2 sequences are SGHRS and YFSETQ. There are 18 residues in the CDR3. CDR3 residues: CASSLPSGRALENNEQFF. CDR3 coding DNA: TGCGCCAGCAGCTTGCCTAGCGGGAGGGCGTTGGAGAACAATGAGCAGTTCTTC.

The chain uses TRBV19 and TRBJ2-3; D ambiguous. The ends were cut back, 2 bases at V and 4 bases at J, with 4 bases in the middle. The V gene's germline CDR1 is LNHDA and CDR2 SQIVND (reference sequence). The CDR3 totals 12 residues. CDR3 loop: CASSIPSDTQYF. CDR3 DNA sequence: TGTGCCAGTAGTATACCCTCAGATACGCAGTATTTT. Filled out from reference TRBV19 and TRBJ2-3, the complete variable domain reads DGGITQSPKYLFRKEGQNVTLSCEQNLNHDAMYWYRQDPGQGLRLIYYSQIVNDFQKGDIAEGYSVSREKKESFPLTVTSAQKNPTAFYLCASSIPSDTQYFGPGTRLTVL.

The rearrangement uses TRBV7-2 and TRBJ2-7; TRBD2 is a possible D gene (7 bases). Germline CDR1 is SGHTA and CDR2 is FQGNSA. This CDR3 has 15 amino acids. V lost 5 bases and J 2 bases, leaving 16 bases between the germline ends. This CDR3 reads CASSRGGGGTYEQYF. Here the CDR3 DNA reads TGTGCCAGCAGCCGTGGAGGGGGAGGGACCTACGAGCAGTACTTC.

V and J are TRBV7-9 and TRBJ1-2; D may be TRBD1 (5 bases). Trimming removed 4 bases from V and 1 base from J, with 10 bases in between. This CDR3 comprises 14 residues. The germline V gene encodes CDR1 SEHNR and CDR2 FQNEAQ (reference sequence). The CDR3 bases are TGTGCCAGCAGCTCACAACAGGATAACTATGGCTACACCTTC. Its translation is CASSSQQDNYGYTF.

The CDR3 region has the DNA TGTGCCAGTAGTATTGCGGGGAGGGCAGATACGCAGTATTTT. Translated: CASSIAGRADTQYF. The chain couples TRBV19 to TRBJ2-3, with 7 bases aligning to TRBD2. Losses at the gene ends were 3 bases for V and 4 bases for J; bases not matched to a gene: 4. CDR1 is LNHDA and CDR2 is SQIVND in the germline V gene (reference sequence). The CDR3 is 14 residues long.

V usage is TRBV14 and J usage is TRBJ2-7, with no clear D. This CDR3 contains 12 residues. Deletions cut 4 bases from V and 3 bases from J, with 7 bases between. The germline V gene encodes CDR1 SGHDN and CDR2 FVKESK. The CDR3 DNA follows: TGTGCCAGCAGCCCAGGATACTACGAGCAGTACTTC. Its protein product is CASSPGYYEQYF.

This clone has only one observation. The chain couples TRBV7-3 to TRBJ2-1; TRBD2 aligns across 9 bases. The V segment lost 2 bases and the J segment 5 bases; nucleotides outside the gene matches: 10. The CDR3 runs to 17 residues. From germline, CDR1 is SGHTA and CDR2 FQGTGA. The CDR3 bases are TGTGCCAGCAGCTTATGGGTGCGGGAGGGCCATGACAATGAGCAGTTCTTC. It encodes CASSLWVREGHDNEQFF.

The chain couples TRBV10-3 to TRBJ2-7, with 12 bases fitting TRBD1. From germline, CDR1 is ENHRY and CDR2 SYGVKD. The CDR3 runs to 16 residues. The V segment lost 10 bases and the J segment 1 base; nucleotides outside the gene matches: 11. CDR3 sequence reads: CATGTGGRQASYEQYF. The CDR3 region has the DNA TGTGCCACCGGGACAGGGGGCCGTCAAGCGTCCTACGAGCAGTACTTC.

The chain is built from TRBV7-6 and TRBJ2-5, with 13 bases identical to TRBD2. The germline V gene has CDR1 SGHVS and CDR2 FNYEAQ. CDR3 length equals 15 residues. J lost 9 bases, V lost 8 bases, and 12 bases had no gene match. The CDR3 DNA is TGTGCCAGCGATCCGGGACTAGCGGGGTCCCTCGCCCAGTACTTC. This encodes CASDPGLAGSLAQYF.

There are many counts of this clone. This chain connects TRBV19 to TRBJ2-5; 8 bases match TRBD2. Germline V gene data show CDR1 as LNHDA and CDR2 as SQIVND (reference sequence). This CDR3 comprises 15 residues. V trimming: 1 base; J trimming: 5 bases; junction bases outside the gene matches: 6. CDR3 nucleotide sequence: TGTGCCAGTAGTATAGCGATAGCGGGACGGGAGACCCAGTACTTC. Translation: CASSIAIAGRETQYF.

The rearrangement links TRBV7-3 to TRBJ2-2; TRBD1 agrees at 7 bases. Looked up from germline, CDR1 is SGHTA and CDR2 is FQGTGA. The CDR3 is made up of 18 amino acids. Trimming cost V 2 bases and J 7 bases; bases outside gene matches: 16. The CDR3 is CASSLLVYRGGESGELFF. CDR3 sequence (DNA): TGTGCCAGCAGCTTACTCGTCTACAGGGGCGGTGAGAGCGGGGAGCTGTTTTTT.

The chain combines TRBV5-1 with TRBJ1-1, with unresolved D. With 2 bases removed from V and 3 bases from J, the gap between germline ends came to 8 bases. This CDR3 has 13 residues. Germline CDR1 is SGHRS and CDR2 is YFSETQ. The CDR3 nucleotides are TGCGCCAGCAGCTTTGACCAGGACACTGAAGCTTTCTTT. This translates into CASSFDQDTEAFF. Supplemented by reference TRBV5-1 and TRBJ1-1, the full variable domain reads KAGVTQTPRYLIKTRGQQVTLSCSPISGHRSVSWYQQTPGQGLQFLFEYFSETQRNKGNFPGRFSGRQFSNSRSEMNVSTLELGDSALYLCASSFDQDTEAFFGQGTRLTVV.

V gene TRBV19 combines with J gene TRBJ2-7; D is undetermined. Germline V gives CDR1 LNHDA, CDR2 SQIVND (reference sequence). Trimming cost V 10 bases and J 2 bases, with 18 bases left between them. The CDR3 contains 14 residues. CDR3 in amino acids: CATSLLKPPYEQYF. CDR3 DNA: TGTGCCACCTCTCTCCTAAAGCCTCCCTACGAGCAGTACTTC.

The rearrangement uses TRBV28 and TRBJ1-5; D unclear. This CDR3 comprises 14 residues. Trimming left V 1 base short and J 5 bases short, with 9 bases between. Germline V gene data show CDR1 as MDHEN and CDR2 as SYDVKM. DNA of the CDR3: TGTGCCAGCAGTTTATTAGGAGAGGATCAGCCCCAGCATTTT. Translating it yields CASSLLGEDQPQHF.

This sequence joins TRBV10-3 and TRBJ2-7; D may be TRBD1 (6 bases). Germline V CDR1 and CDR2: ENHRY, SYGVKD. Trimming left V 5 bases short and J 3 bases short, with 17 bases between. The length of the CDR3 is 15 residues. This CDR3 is CAISPTIQGFYEQYF. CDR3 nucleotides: TGTGCCATCAGTCCTACAATACAGGGATTCTACGAGCAGTACTTC.

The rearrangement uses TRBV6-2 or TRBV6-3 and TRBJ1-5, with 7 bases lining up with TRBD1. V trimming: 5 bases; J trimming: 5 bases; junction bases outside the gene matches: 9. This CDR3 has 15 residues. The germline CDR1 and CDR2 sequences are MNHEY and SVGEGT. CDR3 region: CASSRRTGSDQPQHF. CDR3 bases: TGTGCCAGCAGTCGAAGGACAGGATCCGATCAGCCCCAGCATTTT.

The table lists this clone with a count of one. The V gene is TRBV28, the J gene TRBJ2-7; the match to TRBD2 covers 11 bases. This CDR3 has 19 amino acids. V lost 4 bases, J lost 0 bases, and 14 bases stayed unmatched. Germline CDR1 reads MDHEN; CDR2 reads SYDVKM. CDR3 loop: CASSSYTQRLAGFSYEQYF. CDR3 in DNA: TGTGCCAGCAGTTCCTACACTCAAAGACTAGCGGGGTTCTCCTACGAGCAGTACTTC.

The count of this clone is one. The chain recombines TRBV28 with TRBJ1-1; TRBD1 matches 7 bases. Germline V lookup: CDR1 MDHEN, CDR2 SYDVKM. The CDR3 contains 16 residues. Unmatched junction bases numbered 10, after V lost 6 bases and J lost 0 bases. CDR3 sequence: CASRRGRGAVNTEAFF. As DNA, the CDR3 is TGTGCCAGCAGACGAGGCAGGGGGGCGGTGAACACTGAAGCTTTCTTT.

The chain's CDR3 is CASSPSGSSYNSPLHF. The CDR3 nucleotides are TGTGCCAGCAGCCCGTCCGGGAGCTCCTATAATTCACCCCTCCACTTT. The chain joins TRBV9 to TRBJ1-6; D remains ambiguous. Germline CDR1 and CDR2: SGDLS and YYNGEE. The CDR3 length is 16 residues. The V and J ends lost 4 bases and 0 bases respectively, with 11 bases between them.

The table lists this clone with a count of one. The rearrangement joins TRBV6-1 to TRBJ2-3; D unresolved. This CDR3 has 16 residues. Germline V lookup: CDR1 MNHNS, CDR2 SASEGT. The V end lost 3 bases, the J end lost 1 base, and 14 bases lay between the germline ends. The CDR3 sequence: CASSDDWVGRTDTQYF. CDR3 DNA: TGTGCCAGCAGTGATGACTGGGTAGGTCGCACAGATACGCAGTATTTT.

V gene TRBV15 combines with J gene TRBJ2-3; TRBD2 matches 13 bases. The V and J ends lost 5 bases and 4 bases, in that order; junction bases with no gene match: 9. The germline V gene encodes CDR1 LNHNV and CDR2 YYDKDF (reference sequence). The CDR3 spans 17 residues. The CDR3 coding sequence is TGTGCCACCAGCGGATTCACCGGGACTAGCGGGGCAGATACGCAGTATTTT. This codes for CATSGFTGTSGADTQYF.

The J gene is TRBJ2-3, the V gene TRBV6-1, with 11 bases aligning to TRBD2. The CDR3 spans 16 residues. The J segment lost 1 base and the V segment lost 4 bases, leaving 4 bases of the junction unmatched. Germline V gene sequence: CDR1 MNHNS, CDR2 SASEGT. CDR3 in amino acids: CASSAQLAGGTDTQYF. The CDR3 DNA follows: TGTGCCAGCAGTGCCCAACTAGCGGGAGGCACAGATACGCAGTATTTT.

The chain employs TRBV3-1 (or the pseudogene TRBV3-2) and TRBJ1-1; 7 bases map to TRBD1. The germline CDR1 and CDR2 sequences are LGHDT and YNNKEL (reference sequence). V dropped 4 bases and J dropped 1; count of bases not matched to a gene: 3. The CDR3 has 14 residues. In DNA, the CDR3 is TGTGCCAGCAGCCCCCGGGACAGGAACACTGAAGCTTTCTTT. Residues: CASSPRDRNTEAFF.